This T cell receptor beta chain was profiled in a study of T cells after yellow fever vaccination. Germline V gene sequence: CDR1 DFQATT, CDR2 SNEGSKA (reference sequence). J was trimmed by 0 bases and V by 5 bases; bases with no gene match: 2. The CDR3 loop spans 13 amino acids. This clonotype was seen a handful of times. TCRdb re-derived calls from the 5' RACE reads in MiXCR, one entry per CDR3 protein. The table has hundreds of thousands of distinct CDR3 sequences, about 17% seen once. The V and J genes are TRBV20-1 and TRBJ1-1; 8 bases align to TRBD1. This receptor was identified in a man between 18 and 29 years old who received the YFV17D yellow fever vaccine. Material: PBMCs, obtained before the yellow fever booster vaccination. The CDR3 nucleotides read TGCAGTGCTGCGGGACAGGTGAACACTGAAGCTTTCTTT. Its translation: CSAAGQVNTEAFF.